These 28 T cell receptor beta chains were sequenced from one sample in a study of cytomegalovirus exposure and HLA in healthy donors. Libraries were prepared by immunoSEQ multiplex PCR; TCRdb keeps only in-frame clonotypes and omits some of them. The data show 200,000 to 300,000 clones, about 87% seen once. Sequenced: PBMCs. Receptors originate from a man aged 18 to 30 in good health and CMV-seronegative.

The V gene is TRBV18, the J gene TRBJ2-2; tentatively, D is TRBD1 (5 bases). The V gene's germline CDR1 is KGHSH and CDR2 LQKENI. The CDR3 contains 13 residues. V lost 3 bases and J 5 bases, leaving 7 bases between the germline ends. CDR3 nucleotides: TGTGCCAGCTCACCGACAGTAACCGGGGAGCTGTTTTTT. This translates into CASSPTVTGELFF.

The rearrangement links TRBV2 to TRBJ2-1, with no clear D. CDR3 size: 11 residues. Trimming cost V 5 bases and J 7 bases, with 6 bases left between them. The V gene's germline CDR1 is SNHLY and CDR2 FYNNEI. CDR3 bases: TGTGCCAGCAGTCTCGTTAATGAGCAGTTCTTC. Protein sequence: CASSLVNEQFF. The complete variable domain, with remaining parts taken from reference TRBV2 and TRBJ2-1, reads EPEVTQTPSHQVTQMGQEVILRCVPISNHLYFYWYRQILGQKVEFLVSFYNNEISEKSEIFDDQFSVERPDGSNFTLKIRSTKLEDSAMYFCASSLVNEQFFGPGTRLTVL.

This chain connects TRBV30 to TRBJ2-1, with D possibly matching TRBD2 (6 bases). With 0 bases removed from V and 7 bases from J, the gap between germline ends came to 16 bases. The germline V gene has CDR1 GTSNPN and CDR2 SVGIG (reference sequence). This CDR3 is 15 amino acids long. The CDR3 here is CAWSVRSGLGNEQFF. The CDR3 bases are TGTGCCTGGAGTGTACGCAGCGGGCTTGGGAATGAGCAGTTCTTC.

This chain joins TRBV9 and TRBJ2-1, with D possibly TRBD2 on 6 matching bases. There are 15 residues in the CDR3. The germline gives CDR1 SGDLS, CDR2 YYNGEE. Trimming took 3 bases from V and 1 from J, leaving 11 bases between them. CDR3 sequence (DNA): TGTGCCAGCAGCGCCGGGAGAGCATCCTACAATGAGCAGTTCTTC. Its protein product is CASSAGRASYNEQFF.

This clone was recorded a few times. CDR3 coding DNA: TGCGCCAGCAGCCGGGGACTAGCGGGAGTAGGCACCGGGGAGCTGTTTTTT. Protein sequence: CASSRGLAGVGTGELFF. V usage is TRBV5-1 and J usage is TRBJ2-2; 14 nucleotides align to TRBD2. The CDR3 spans 17 residues. With 4 bases clipped from V and 4 bases from J, the junction kept 6 bases outside the gene matches. Germline V gene lookup returns CDR1 SGHRS and CDR2 YFSETQ.

CDR3 residues: CASSSSQLAHEQFF. The CDR3 DNA reads as TGTGCCAGCAGTTCCTCCCAACTAGCCCATGAGCAGTTCTTC. The rearrangement links TRBV28 to TRBJ2-1; D is perhaps TRBD2 (6 bases). Trimming took 4 bases from V and 8 from J, leaving 15 bases between them. The CDR3 is 14 amino acids. Germline assignment: CDR1 MDHEN and CDR2 SYDVKM.

Remarks on this clone: Other DNA sequences in the sample encode the same CDR3. This chain joins TRBV7-2 and TRBJ1-3; the match to TRBD1 covers 7 bases. The V segment lost 1 base and the J segment 4 bases; nucleotides outside the gene matches: 1. In germline, CDR1 is SGHTA, CDR2 FQGNSA. The CDR3 runs to 14 residues. The CDR3 is CASSLDRGGNTIYF. The CDR3 DNA is TGTGCCAGCAGCTTAGACAGGGGAGGAAACACCATATATTTT.

The V gene is TRBV28, the J gene TRBJ2-3, with 16 bases identical to TRBD2. The CDR3 runs 19 residues. Trimming took 3 bases from V and 6 from J; bases not matched to a gene: 12. Germline-derived CDR1 and CDR2 are MDHEN and SYDVKM. The CDR3 sequence is CASSFPPGLAGGPGDTQYF. As DNA, the CDR3 is TGTGCCAGCAGTTTCCCGCCGGGACTAGCGGGGGGGCCGGGGGATACGCAGTATTTT.

The chain has TRBV9 and TRBJ2-3, with 7 bases fitting TRBD2. Trimming cost V 6 bases and J 6 bases; bases outside gene matches: 16. The CDR3 is 16 residues long. CDR1 is SGDLS, CDR2 YYNGEE, per germline. In DNA, the CDR3 is TGTGCCAGCATCCGACCCGGGACTACTAAGGCGGATACGCAGTATTTT. Amino acids: CASIRPGTTKADTQYF. The variable domain in full, completed from reference TRBV9 and TRBJ2-3, reads DSGVTQTPKHLITATGQRVTLRCSPRSGDLSVYWYQQSLDQGLQFLIQYYNGEERAKGNILERFSAQQFPDLHSELNLSSLELGDSALYFCASIRPGTTKADTQYFGPGTRLTVL.

This chain uses TRBV28 with TRBJ1-5; no reliable D call. Trimming cost V 5 bases and J 5 bases, with 10 bases left between them. Germline CDR1 reads MDHEN; CDR2 reads SYDVKM. The CDR3 sequence is 13 residues long. For the CDR3, the DNA is TGTGCCAGCAGTGCAGAATGGTATCAGCCCCAGCATTTT. As protein: CASSAEWYQPQHF.

The CDR3 DNA reads as TGTGCCAGCAGTTTATCCCAACAGGGCCCGTTTTTACCCCTCCACTTT. It codes for CASSLSQQGPFLPLHF. The rearrangement uses TRBV28 and TRBJ1-6, with TRBD1 as a possible D gene (6 bases). The germline V and J ends were trimmed by 1 base and 12 bases, with 19 bases remaining between them. The CDR3 is 16 amino acids. Per germline, CDR1 MDHEN and CDR2 SYDVKM.

The genes are TRBV4-3 and TRBJ2-3, with 7 bases fitting TRBD1. Per germline, CDR1 LGHNA and CDR2 YSLEER. The ends lost 4 bases at V and 4 bases at J; junction bases unmatched: 8. The CDR3 has 15 residues. CDR3 amino acids: CASSRGQVRADTQYF. The CDR3 DNA is TGCGCCAGCAGCCGAGGACAGGTTCGGGCAGATACGCAGTATTTT.

The V gene is TRBV29-1, the J gene TRBJ1-1, with TRBD1 matching 9 bases. The CDR3 spans 11 residues. With 6 bases clipped from V and 12 bases from J, the junction kept 8 bases outside the gene matches. Germline CDR1 reads SQVTM; CDR2 reads ANQGSEA. Here the CDR3 reads CSVYRDRVPFF. The CDR3 nucleotides read TGCAGCGTATACCGGGACAGGGTCCCTTTCTTT.

This rearrangement joins TRBV27 to TRBJ2-3; D possibly corresponds to TRBD2 (6 bases). CDR3 length equals 14 residues. V was shortened by 7 bases and J by 7 bases, with 18 bases between the two germline ends. Germline CDR1 reads MNHEY; CDR2 reads SMNVEV (reference sequence). CDR3 nucleotides: TGTGCCAGCACCTTAAACCGGGACTCACATACGCAGTATTTT. Translation: CASTLNRDSHTQYF.

This chain links TRBV5-1 with TRBJ2-2; 8 nucleotides align to TRBD1. The CDR3 length is 14 residues. V lost 5 bases to trimming and J lost 2 bases; unmatched junction nucleotides: 2. Germline loops: CDR1 SGHRS, CDR2 YFSETQ. Written as DNA, the CDR3 is TGCGCCAGCAGGGGGACAGGTAACACCGGGGAGCTGTTTTTT. Translation gives CASRGTGNTGELFF.

This chain uses TRBV7-9 with TRBJ2-7; D unresolved. CDR1 is SEHNR, CDR2 FQNEAQ, per germline (reference sequence). There are 14 residues in the CDR3. Trimming took off 6 bases at V and 5 bases at J, with 17 bases between the two ends. Written as DNA, the CDR3 is TGTGCCAGCAGGCCCGGCTTTGGCGCGGACGAGCAGTACTTC. It encodes CASRPGFGADEQYF.

The chain couples TRBV19 to TRBJ2-1; TRBD2 matches at 7 bases. CDR1 LNHDA and CDR2 SQIVND come from the germline V gene (reference sequence). The CDR3 contains 15 residues. V was clipped by 3 bases and J by 2 bases; unmatched bases: 4. CDR3 coding DNA: TGTGCCAGTAGTATGACTAGCAGGCCCTACAATGAGCAGTTCTTC. Residues: CASSMTSRPYNEQFF. Full variable domain (missing parts from reference TRBV19 and TRBJ2-1): DGGITQSPKYLFRKEGQNVTLSCEQNLNHDAMYWYRQDPGQGLRLIYYSQIVNDFQKGDIAEGYSVSREKKESFPLTVTSAQKNPTAFYLCASSMTSRPYNEQFFGPGTRLTVL.

This sequence joins TRBV7-6 and TRBJ2-1; no clear D. In germline, CDR1 is SGHVS, CDR2 FNYEAQ. There are 17 residues in the CDR3. V was shortened by 4 bases and J by 2 bases, with 18 bases between the two germline ends. CDR3 bases: TGTGCCAGCAGCTCCCAATCCGCAGCGACCACCTACAATGAGCAGTTCTTC. Its translation is CASSSQSAATTYNEQFF.

This clone was recorded only once. The DNA for the CDR3 is TGTGCCAGCAGCCCCCCAGCGGGCGTAGGGGGCCCTACGCAGTATTTT. Amino acid sequence: CASSPPAGVGGPTQYF. The J gene is TRBJ2-3, the V gene TRBV28, with TRBD1 as a possible D gene (7 bases). The CDR3 totals 16 residues. Germline V lookup: CDR1 MDHEN, CDR2 SYDVKM. The ends were cut back, 6 bases at V and 8 bases at J, with 24 bases in the middle.

The chain has TRBV29-1 and TRBJ2-5; D might be TRBD2 (5 bases). Per the germline V gene, CDR1 is SQVTM and CDR2 is ANQGSEA. Trimming cost V 7 bases and J 5 bases, with 14 bases left between them. This CDR3 spans 12 amino acids. As DNA, the CDR3 is TGCAGCGCCGGGGATGAATACGAGACCCAGTACTTC. Its protein product is CSAGDEYETQYF.

The V and J genes are TRBV4-3 and TRBJ1-1, with 11 bases lining up with TRBD1. This CDR3 spans 17 amino acids. CDR1 is LGHNA, CDR2 YSLEER, per germline. V shed 3 bases and J 0 bases; nucleotides not matched to a gene: 6. Here the CDR3 reads CASSQSGTGGLNTEAFF. The CDR3 DNA sequence: TGCGCCAGCAGCCAGAGCGGGACAGGGGGACTGAACACTGAAGCTTTCTTT.

The chain links TRBV5-3 to TRBJ2-5; perhaps TRBD2 as D (5 bases). TRBV5-3 has ORF status, its function being uncertain. The CDR3 is 14 residues long. V gave up 4 bases and J gave up 1 base, with 11 bases separating them. This chain's CDR3 is CARSLGKFQETQYF. The CDR3 DNA is TGTGCCAGAAGCCTCGGGAAGTTCCAAGAGACCCAGTACTTC.

The V gene is TRBV5-4, the J gene TRBJ2-3, with 14 bases aligning to TRBD2. Trimming at V came to 3 bases and at J to 3 bases, leaving 9 bases not matched to a gene. This CDR3 is 18 amino acids long. The germline V gene encodes CDR1 SGHNT and CDR2 YYREEE (reference sequence). The CDR3 sequence is CASSSKYGTSGSTDTQYF. The CDR3 DNA follows: TGTGCCAGCAGCTCGAAGTACGGGACTAGCGGGAGTACAGATACGCAGTATTTT.

The rearrangement links TRBV27 to TRBJ1-6, with D perhaps TRBD1 (5 bases). V lost 5 bases and J 10 bases, leaving 12 bases between the germline ends. Germline CDR1 reads MNHEY; CDR2 reads SMNVEV (reference sequence). The CDR3 sequence is 13 residues long. CDR3 DNA: TGTGCCAGCAGTGTCTCGACAGTCTCACCCCTCCACTTT. Protein: CASSVSTVSPLHF.

The chain has TRBV9 and TRBJ1-1; 9 bases align to TRBD1. Trimming removed 3 bases from V and 8 bases from J; junction bases left unmatched: 8. The length of the CDR3 is 14 residues. CDR1 and CDR2 (germline): SGDLS, YYNGEE. The DNA of the CDR3 is TGTGCCAGCAGCGCACTCACAGGGGGCGTGGAAGCTTTCTTT. Encoded protein: CASSALTGGVEAFF.

The chain joins TRBV6-5 to TRBJ1-6; D not certain. The CDR3 extends over 14 amino acids. Germline assignment: CDR1 MNHEY and CDR2 SVGAGI. V was shortened by 6 bases and J by 10 bases, with 16 bases between the two germline ends. The DNA for the CDR3 is TGTGCCAGCAGCTCCGAGGGAATCAGATCACCCCTCCACTTT. It codes for CASSSEGIRSPLHF.

This clone appeared once. This rearrangement joins TRBV5-1 to TRBJ1-3, with D maybe TRBD1 (6 bases). Germline V CDR1 and CDR2: SGHRS, YFSETQ. V was shortened by 0 bases and J by 1 base, with 8 bases between the two germline ends. The CDR3 contains 15 residues. This chain's CDR3 is CASSLEGGSGNTIYF. As DNA, the CDR3 is TGCGCCAGCAGCTTGGAAGGGGGATCTGGAAACACCATATATTTT.

V and J are TRBV5-5 and TRBJ2-7, with D possibly being TRBD1 (6 bases). Germline CDR1 SGHKS, CDR2 YYEKEE (reference sequence). This CDR3 is built from 12 residues. The ends were cut back, 4 bases at V and 7 bases at J, with 12 bases in the middle. The CDR3 sequence is CASSSDRREQYF. In DNA, the CDR3 is TGTGCCAGCAGCAGTGACAGGAGGGAGCAGTACTTC.